This record covers a single T cell receptor (beta chain). What it recognizes is unknown. A read error may produce the germline difference seen at one junction end. The data are from a study of T cells after yellow fever vaccination. Regarding the study as a whole: The appearance of a small share of clonotypes in both CD4 and CD8 compartments was observed. Most primary-vaccination clones recurred post-booster (just under 98% CD4, 88% CD8).

5'RACE template switching generated TCR cDNA, adding a universal primer site and UMIs. One entry per CDR3 protein results from TCRdb running MiXCR on the 5' RACE reads. Of around 400,000 distinct CDR3 sequences listed, 11% were seen once; the top ten hold roughly 18%. The CDR3 is 14 amino acids. Germline-derived CDR1 and CDR2 are MGHRA and YSYEKL. Source: PBMCs, taken on the day of the first yellow fever vaccination. The chain links TRBV4-1 to TRBJ1-5; D uncertain. This TCR was recovered from a man aged 18 to 30 who received the YFV17D yellow fever vaccine. Here the CDR3 DNA reads TGCACCAGCAGTCCCCCGGGCGGGGATCAGCCCCAGCATTTT. Its translation: CTSSPPGGDQPQHF.